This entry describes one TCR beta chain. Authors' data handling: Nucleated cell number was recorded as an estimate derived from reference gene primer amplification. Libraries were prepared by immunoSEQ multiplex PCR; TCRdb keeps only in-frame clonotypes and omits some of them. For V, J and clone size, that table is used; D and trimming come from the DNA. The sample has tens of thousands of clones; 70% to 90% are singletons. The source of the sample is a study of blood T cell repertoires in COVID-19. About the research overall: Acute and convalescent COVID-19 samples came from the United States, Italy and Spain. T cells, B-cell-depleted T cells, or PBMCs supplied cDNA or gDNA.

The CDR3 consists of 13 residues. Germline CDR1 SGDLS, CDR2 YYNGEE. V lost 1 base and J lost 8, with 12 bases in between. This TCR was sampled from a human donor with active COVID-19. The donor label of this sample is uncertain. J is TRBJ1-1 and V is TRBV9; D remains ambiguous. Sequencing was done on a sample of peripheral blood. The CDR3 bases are TGTGCCAGCAGCGTAATGTCGGCGGGGGAAGCTTTCTTT. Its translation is CASSVMSAGEAFF.